The rows below give T cell receptor beta chains drawn from one sample of a study of spatial heterogeneity in lung cancer. Using its own MiXCR run on the 5' RACE reads, TCRdb lists one record per CDR3 protein. The sample lists about 48,000 distinct CDR3 sequences, approximately 5.7% occurring once. The sequences come from PBMCs, collected at surgery. The receptor set was obtained from a male donor with early-stage non-small cell lung cancer. Both conserved end residues are part of each CDR3. The order of the fields is CDR3 length, clone size, J gene, V gene, D gene, CDR3 DNA, CDR3 protein. A D gene is named only where the DNA matches it firmly. Only some rows state a clone size, as once, few, many or a class for expanded clones.

9	many	TRBJ1-2	TRBV29-1	.	TGCAGCGTTGACTACGGCTACACCTTC	CSVDYGYTF
15	many	TRBJ1-2	TRBV7-2	.	TGTGCCAGCAGCTTAGATCCAGAACCTAACTATGGCTACACCTTC	CASSLDPEPNYGYTF
15	many	TRBJ1-2	TRBV5-4	TRBD1	TGTGCCAGCAGCGCCGGACAGGACAGGGTCTTGGGCTACACCTTC	CASSAGQDRVLGYTF
16	.	TRBJ2-3	TRBV20-1	TRBD2	TGCAGTGCTAGTAAGCGGACTAGCGGGAGCACAGGTACGCAGTATTTT	CSASKRTSGSTGTQYF
16	many	TRBJ2-1	TRBV28	TRBD2	TGTGCCAGCAGCCCGGGGGGGACTAGGGCCTACAATGAGCAGTTCTTC	CASSPGGTRAYNEQFF
16	many	TRBJ2-3	TRBV6-4	TRBD2	TGTGCCAGCAGTGACATATATGGGACTAGCGCTGATACGCAGTATTTT	CASSDIYGTSADTQYF
13	many	TRBJ2-3	TRBV4-1	.	TGCGCCAGCAGCCAATCTGGTCCTGATACGCAGTATTTT	CASSQSGPDTQYF
15	many	TRBJ2-1	TRBV11-2	.	TGTGCCAGCAGCTTAGAGGAGGGCGCCTACAATGAGCAGTTCTTC	CASSLEEGAYNEQFF
16	many	TRBJ2-7	TRBV9	TRBD2	TGTGCCAGCAGCCTAGGACTAGCGGGAAAATTATCCGAGCAGTACTTC	CASSLGLAGKLSEQYF
14	many	TRBJ2-3	TRBV12-3/TRBV12-4	TRBD1	TGTGCCAGCAGGAAGACAGGGGGCACAGATACGCAGTATTTT	CASRKTGGTDTQYF
15	many	TRBJ1-5	TRBV20-1	TRBD1	TGCAGTGCTTACAGACAGGGATCGGGCAATCAGCCCCAGCATTTT	CSAYRQGSGNQPQHF
16	few	TRBJ2-1	TRBV5-1	TRBD1	TGCGCCAGCAGCTATCAGGGGGCGCATGATGGGAATGAGCAGTTCTTC	CASSYQGAHDGNEQFF
11	many	TRBJ1-1	TRBV6-6	TRBD1	TGTGCCGCGACCTGGACAGGGGAGACTTTCTTT	CAATWTGETFF
15	many	TRBJ2-2	TRBV19	.	TGTGCCAGTAGTATAGCGGCGGTTTACACCGGGGAGCTGTTTTTT	CASSIAAVYTGELFF
13	many	TRBJ1-2	TRBV15	.	TGTGCCACCAGCAGAGCAATGGTCGGGGGCTACACCTTC	CATSRAMVGGYTF
13	medium-sized	TRBJ2-7	TRBV11-1	.	TGTGCCAGCAGCCTTCCGCGGGGATACGAGCAGTACTTC	CASSLPRGYEQYF
12	many	TRBJ2-1	TRBV12-3/TRBV12-4	.	TGTGCCAGCAGTACGCTGGCCAATGAGCAGTTCTTC	CASSTLANEQFF
13	.	TRBJ2-3	TRBV29-1	.	TGCAGCGTCGTGGACACCAACACAGATACGCAGTATTTT	CSVVDTNTDTQYF
15	.	TRBJ2-1	TRBV12-3/TRBV12-4	TRBD2	TGTGCCAGCAGGTTAGCGGGAGCCCCCTACAATGAGCAGTTCTTC	CASRLAGAPYNEQFF
15	many	TRBJ2-2	TRBV24-1	.	TGTGCCACCAGTGTAGGGGACTCGAACACCGGGGAGCTGTTTTTT	CATSVGDSNTGELFF
14	many	TRBJ1-3	TRBV20-1	.	TGCAGTGCTAGAGATGGGAACTCTGGAAACACCATATATTTT	CSARDGNSGNTIYF
14	few	TRBJ2-7	TRBV23-1	.	TGCGCCAGCAGGAAGAACAGGGTCGACGACGAGCAGTACTTC	CASRKNRVDDEQYF